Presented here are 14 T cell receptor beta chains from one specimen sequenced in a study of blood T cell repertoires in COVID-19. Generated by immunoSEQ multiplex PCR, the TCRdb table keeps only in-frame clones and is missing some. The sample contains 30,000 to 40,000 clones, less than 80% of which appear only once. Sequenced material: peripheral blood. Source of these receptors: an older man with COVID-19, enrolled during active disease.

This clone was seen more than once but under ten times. The CDR3 reads CASSQVRYGYTF. The DNA of the CDR3 is TGTGCCAGCAGCCAAGTCCGGTATGGCTACACCTTC. This chain links TRBV3-1 (or the pseudogene TRBV3-2) with TRBJ1-2, with D unclear. The CDR3 runs to 12 residues. Germline loops: CDR1 LGHDT, CDR2 YNNKEL (reference sequence). Between the trimmed V and J ends, which lost 1 base and 5 bases, there was a span of 5 bases.

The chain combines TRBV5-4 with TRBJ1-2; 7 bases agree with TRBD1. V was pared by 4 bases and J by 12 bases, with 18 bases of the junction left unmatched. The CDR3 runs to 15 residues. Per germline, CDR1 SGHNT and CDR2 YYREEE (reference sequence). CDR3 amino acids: CASSPGGSGGLGHTF. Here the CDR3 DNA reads TGTGCCAGCAGCCCCGGTGGATCAGGGGGTTTGGGCCACACCTTC.

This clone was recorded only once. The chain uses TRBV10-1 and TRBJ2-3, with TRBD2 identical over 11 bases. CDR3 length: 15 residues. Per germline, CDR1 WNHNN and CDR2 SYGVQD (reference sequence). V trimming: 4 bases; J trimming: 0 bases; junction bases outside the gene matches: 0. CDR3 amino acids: CASSGLAGSTDTQYF. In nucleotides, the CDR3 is TGCGCCAGCAGTGGACTAGCGGGAAGCACAGATACGCAGTATTTT.

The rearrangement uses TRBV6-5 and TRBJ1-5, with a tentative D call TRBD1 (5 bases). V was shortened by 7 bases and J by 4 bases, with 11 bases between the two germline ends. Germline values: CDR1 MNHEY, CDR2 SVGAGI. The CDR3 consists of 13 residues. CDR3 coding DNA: TGTGCCAGCACCCCGACAGAAAATCAGCCCCAGCATTTT. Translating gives CASTPTENQPQHF.

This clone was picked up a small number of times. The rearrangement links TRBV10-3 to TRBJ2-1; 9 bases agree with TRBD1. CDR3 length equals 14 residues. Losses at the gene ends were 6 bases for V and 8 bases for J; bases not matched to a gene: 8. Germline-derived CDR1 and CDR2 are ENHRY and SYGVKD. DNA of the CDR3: TGTGCCATCAGAGCGGGACAGGGTGGTTATGAGCAGTTCTTC. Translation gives CAIRAGQGGYEQFF.

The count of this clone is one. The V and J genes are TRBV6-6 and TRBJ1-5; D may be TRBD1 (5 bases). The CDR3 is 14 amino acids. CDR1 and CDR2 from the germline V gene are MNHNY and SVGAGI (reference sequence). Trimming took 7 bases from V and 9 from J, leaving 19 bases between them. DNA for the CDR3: TGTGCCAGCACCCAGGGTAGTGGGTATTCGCCCCAGCATTTT. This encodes CASTQGSGYSPQHF.

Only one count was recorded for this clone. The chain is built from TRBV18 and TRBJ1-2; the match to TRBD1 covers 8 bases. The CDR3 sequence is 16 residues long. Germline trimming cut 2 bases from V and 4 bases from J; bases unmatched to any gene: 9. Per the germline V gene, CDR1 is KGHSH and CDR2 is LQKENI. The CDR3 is CASSPATGAAFYGYTF. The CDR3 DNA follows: TGTGCCAGCTCACCAGCGACAGGGGCCGCTTTCTATGGCTACACCTTC.

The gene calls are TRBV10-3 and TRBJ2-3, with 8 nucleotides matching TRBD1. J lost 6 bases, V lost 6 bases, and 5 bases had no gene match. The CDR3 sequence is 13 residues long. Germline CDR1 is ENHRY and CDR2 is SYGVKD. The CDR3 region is CAIRTGVSDTQYF. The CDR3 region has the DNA TGTGCCATCAGGACAGGGGTTTCGGATACGCAGTATTTT.

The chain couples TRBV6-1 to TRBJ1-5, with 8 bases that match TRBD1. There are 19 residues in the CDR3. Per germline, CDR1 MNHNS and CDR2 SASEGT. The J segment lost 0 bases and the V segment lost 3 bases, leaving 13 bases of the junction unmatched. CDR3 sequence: CASSDPRGRGLYSNQPQHF. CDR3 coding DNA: TGTGCCAGCAGTGACCCCAGGGGGCGCGGACTGTATAGCAATCAGCCCCAGCATTTT.

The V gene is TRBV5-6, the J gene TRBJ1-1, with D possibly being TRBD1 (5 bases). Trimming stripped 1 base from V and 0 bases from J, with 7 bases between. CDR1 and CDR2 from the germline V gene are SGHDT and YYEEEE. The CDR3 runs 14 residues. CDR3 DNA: TGTGCCAGCAGCTTGACAGGTTTGAACACTGAAGCTTTCTTT. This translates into CASSLTGLNTEAFF.

CDR3 region: CASSPQASGSNEQFF. CDR3 bases: TGTGCCAGCTCACCACAGGCTAGCGGGAGTAATGAGCAGTTCTTC. The chain is built from TRBV18 and TRBJ2-1, with 10 bases fitting TRBD2. J gave up 7 bases and V 1 base, and 4 bases lay outside the gene matches. This CDR3 contains 15 residues. CDR1 and CDR2 from the germline V gene are KGHSH and LQKENI.

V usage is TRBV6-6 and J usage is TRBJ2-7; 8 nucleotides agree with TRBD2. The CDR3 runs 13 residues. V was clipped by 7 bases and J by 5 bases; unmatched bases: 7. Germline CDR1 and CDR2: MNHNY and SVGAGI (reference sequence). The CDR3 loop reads CASTLAGKNEQYF. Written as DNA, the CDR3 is TGTGCCAGCACCTTAGCGGGAAAAAACGAGCAGTACTTC.

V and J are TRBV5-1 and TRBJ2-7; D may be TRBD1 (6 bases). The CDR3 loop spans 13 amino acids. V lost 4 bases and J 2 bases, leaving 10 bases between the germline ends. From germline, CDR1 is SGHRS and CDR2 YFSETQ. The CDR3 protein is CASSRQGTYEQYF. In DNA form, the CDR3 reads TGCGCCAGCAGCCGGCAGGGGACCTACGAGCAGTACTTC.

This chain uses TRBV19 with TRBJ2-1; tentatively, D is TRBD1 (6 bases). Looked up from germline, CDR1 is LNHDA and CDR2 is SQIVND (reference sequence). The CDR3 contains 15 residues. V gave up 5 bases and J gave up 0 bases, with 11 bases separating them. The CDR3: CASSRRQVSYNEQFF. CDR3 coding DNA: TGTGCCAGTAGTCGACGACAGGTCTCCTACAATGAGCAGTTCTTC.